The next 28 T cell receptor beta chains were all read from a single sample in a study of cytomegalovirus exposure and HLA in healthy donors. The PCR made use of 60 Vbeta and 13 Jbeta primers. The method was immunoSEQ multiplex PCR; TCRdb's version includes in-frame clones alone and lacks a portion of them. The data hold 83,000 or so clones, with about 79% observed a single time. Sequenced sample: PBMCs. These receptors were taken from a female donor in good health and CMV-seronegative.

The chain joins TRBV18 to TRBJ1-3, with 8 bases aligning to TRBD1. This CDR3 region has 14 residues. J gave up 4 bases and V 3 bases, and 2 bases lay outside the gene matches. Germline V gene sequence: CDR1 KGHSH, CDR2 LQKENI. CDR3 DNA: TGTGCCAGCTCACCCGACAGGGGCGGAAACACCATATATTTT. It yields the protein CASSPDRGGNTIYF.

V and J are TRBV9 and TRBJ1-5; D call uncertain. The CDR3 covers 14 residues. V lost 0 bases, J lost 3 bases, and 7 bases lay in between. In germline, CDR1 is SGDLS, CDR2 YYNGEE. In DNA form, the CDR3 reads TGTGCCAGCAGCGTAGGCGGGCCCAATCAGCCCCAGCATTTT. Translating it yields CASSVGGPNQPQHF.

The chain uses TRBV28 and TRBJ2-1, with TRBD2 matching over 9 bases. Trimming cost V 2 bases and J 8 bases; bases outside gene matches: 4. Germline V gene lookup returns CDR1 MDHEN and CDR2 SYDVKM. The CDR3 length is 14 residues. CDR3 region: CASSLAGGPYEQFF. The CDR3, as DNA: TGTGCCAGCAGTTTAGCGGGAGGGCCCTATGAGCAGTTCTTC.

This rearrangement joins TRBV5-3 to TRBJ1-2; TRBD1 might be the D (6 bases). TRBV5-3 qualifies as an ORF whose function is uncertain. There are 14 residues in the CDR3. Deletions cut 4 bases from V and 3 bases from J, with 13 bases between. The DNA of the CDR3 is TGTGCCAGAAGCGGGGACATCCACCACTATGGCTACACCTTC. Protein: CARSGDIHHYGYTF.

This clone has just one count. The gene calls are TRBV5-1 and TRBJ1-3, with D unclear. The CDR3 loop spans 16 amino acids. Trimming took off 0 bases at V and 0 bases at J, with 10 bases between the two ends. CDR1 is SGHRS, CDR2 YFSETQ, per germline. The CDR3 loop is CASSLVAPSSGNTIYF. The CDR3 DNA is TGCGCCAGCAGCTTGGTAGCGCCCAGCTCTGGAAACACCATATATTTT. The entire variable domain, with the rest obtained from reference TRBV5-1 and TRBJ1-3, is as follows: KAGVTQTPRYLIKTRGQQVTLSCSPISGHRSVSWYQQTPGQGLQFLFEYFSETQRNKGNFPGRFSGRQFSNSRSEMNVSTLELGDSALYLCASSLVAPSSGNTIYFGEGSWLTVV.

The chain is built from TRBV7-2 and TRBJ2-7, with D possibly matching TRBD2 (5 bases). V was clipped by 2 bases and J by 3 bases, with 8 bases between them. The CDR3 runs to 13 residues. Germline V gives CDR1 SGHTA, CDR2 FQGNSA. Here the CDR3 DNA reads TGTGCCAGCAGCTTAACGGGGTACTACGAGCAGTACTTC. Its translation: CASSLTGYYEQYF.

The CDR3 DNA sequence: TGTGCCAGCAGCAAAAGGACGGGGGGCGCGGGCGCCGGGGAGCTGTTTTTT. It codes for CASSKRTGGAGAGELFF. The V and J genes are TRBV13 and TRBJ2-2, with a possible D match to TRBD2 (7 bases). Germline CDR1 reads PRHDT; CDR2 reads FYEKMQ (reference sequence). V lost 5 bases and J lost 6, with 22 bases in between. This CDR3 is built from 17 residues.

The CDR3 sequence is CASSLGTSGGGSYNEQFF. In DNA form, the CDR3 reads TGTGCCAGCAGCTTAGGGACTAGCGGGGGAGGCTCCTACAATGAGCAGTTCTTC. V usage is TRBV7-2 and J usage is TRBJ2-1, with 13 nucleotides matching TRBD2. Germline V gives CDR1 SGHTA, CDR2 FQGNSA. The CDR3 runs 18 residues. V lost 1 base to trimming and J lost 0 bases; unmatched junction nucleotides: 3.

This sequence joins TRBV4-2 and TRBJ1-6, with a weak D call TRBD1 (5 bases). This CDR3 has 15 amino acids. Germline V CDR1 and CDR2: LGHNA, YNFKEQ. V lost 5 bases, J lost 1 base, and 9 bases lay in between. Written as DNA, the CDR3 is TGTGCCAGCAGCGACGGGGGATCCTATAATTCACCCCTCCACTTT. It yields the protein CASSDGGSYNSPLHF.

The CDR3 is CASNPGTLYYEQYF. The CDR3 nucleotides read TGTGCCAGCAACCCAGGGACATTATACTACGAGCAGTACTTC. The chain employs TRBV28 and TRBJ2-7; weak D call: TRBD1 (6 bases). Germline-derived CDR1 and CDR2 are MDHEN and SYDVKM. V shed 7 bases and J shed 3 bases, with 16 bases lying between them. The CDR3 covers 14 residues.

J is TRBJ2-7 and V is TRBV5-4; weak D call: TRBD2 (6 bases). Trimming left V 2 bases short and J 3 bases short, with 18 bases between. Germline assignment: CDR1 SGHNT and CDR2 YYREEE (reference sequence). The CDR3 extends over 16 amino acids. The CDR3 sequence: CASSFGPLAGSYEQYF. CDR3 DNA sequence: TGTGCCAGCAGCTTTGGTCCTCTCGCGGGGAGCTACGAGCAGTACTTC.

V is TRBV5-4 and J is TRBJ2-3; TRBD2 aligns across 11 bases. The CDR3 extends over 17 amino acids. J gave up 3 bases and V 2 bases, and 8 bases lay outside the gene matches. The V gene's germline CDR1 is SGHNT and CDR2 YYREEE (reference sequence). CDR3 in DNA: TGTGCCAGCAGCTTATTTAGCCTAGCGGGAGGAACAGATACGCAGTATTTT. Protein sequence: CASSLFSLAGGTDTQYF.

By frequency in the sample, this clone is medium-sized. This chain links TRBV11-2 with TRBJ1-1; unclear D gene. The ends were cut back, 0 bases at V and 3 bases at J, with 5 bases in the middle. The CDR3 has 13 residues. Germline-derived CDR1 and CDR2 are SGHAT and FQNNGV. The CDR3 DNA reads TGTGCCAGCAGCTTAGAACATTACACTGAAGCTTTCTTT. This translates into CASSLEHYTEAFF. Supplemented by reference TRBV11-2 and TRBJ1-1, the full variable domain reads EAGVAQSPRYKIIEKRQSVAFWCNPISGHATLYWYQQILGQGPKLLIQFQNNGVVDDSQLPKDRFSAERLKGVDSTLKIQPAKLEDSAVYLCASSLEHYTEAFFGQGTRLTVV.

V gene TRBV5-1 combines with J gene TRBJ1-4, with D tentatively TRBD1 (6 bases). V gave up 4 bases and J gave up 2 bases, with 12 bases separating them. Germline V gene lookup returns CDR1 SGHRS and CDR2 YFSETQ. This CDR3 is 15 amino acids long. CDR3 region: CASSDLTGTNEKLFF. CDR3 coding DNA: TGCGCCAGCAGCGACCTGACAGGCACTAATGAAAAACTGTTTTTT.

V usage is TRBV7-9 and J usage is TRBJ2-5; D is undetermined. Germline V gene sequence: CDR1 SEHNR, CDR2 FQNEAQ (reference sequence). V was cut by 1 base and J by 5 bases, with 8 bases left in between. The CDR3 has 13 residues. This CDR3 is CASSLGAKETQYF. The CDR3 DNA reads TGTGCCAGCAGCTTAGGGGCGAAGGAGACCCAGTACTTC.

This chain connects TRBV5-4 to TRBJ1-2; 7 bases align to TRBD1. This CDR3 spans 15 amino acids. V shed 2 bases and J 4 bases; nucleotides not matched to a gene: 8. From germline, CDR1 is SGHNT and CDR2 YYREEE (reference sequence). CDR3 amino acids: CASSFRGGGIYGYTF. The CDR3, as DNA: TGTGCCAGCAGCTTTCGAGGGGGCGGAATCTATGGCTACACCTTC.

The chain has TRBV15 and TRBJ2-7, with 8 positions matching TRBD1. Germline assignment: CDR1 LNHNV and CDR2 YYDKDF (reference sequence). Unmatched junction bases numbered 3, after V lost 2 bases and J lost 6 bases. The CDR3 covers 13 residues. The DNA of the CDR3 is TGTGCCACCAGCAGAACCAGGGGGCTCGAGCAGTACTTC. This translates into CATSRTRGLEQYF.

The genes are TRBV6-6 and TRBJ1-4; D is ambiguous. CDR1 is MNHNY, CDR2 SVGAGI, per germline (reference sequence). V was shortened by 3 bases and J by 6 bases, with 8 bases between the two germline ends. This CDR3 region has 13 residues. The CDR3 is CASSYRGDEKLFF. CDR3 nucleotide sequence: TGTGCCAGCAGTTATCGAGGAGATGAAAAACTGTTTTTT.

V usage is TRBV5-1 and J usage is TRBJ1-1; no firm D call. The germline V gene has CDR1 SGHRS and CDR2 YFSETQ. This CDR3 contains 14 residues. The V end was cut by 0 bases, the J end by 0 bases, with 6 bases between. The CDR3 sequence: CASSLEGVNTEAFF. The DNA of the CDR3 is TGCGCCAGCAGCTTGGAGGGAGTGAACACTGAAGCTTTCTTT.

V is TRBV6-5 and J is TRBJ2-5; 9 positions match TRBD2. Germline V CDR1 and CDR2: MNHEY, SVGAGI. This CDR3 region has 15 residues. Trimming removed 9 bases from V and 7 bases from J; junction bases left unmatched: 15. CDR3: CASSTGLATLGTQYF. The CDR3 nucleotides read TGTGCCAGTTCTACGGGACTAGCTACCCTGGGGACCCAGTACTTC.

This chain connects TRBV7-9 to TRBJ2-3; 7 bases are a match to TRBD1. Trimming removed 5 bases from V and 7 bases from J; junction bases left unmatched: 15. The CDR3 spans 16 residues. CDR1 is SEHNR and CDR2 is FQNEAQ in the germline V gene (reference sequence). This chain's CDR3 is CASSLRQGGTYHTQYF. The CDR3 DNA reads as TGTGCCAGCAGCCTCCGACAGGGTGGGACATATCATACGCAGTATTTT.

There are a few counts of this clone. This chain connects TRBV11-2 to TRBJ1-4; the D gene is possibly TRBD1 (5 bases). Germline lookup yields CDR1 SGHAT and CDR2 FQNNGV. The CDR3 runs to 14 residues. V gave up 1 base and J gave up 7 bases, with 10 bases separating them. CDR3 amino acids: CASSLARVGEKLFF. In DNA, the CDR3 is TGTGCCAGCAGCTTAGCCAGGGTGGGTGAAAAACTGTTTTTT.

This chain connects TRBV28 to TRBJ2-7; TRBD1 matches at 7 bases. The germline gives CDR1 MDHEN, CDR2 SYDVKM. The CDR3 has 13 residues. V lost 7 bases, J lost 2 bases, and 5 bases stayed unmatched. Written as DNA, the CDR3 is TGTGCCAGCACCACAGGGGTTGCCTACGAGCAGTACTTC. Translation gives CASTTGVAYEQYF.

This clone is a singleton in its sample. The CDR3 sequence is CASSVASGPPYNEQFF. The CDR3 DNA reads as TGCGCCAGCAGCGTGGCTAGCGGGCCACCCTACAATGAGCAGTTCTTC. The chain employs TRBV5-1 and TRBJ2-1, with 8 bases fitting TRBD2. The V segment lost 4 bases and the J segment 2 bases; nucleotides outside the gene matches: 8. Germline CDR1 SGHRS, CDR2 YFSETQ. The CDR3 covers 16 residues.

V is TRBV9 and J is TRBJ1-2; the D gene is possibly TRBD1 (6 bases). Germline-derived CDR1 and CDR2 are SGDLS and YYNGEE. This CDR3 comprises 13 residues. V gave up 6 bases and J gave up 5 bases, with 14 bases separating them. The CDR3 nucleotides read TGTGCCAGCACCCGAGAGGGGGGGTATGGCTACACCTTC. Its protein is CASTREGGYGYTF. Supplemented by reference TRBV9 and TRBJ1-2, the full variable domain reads DSGVTQTPKHLITATGQRVTLRCSPRSGDLSVYWYQQSLDQGLQFLIQYYNGEERAKGNILERFSAQQFPDLHSELNLSSLELGDSALYFCASTREGGYGYTFGSGTRLTVV.

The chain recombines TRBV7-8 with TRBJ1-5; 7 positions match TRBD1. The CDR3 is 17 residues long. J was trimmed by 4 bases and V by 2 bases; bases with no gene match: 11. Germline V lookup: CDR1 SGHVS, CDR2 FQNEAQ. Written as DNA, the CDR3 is TGTGCCAGCAGCTTACCCCAGAACAGGGGCGGGAATCAGCCCCAGCATTTT. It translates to CASSLPQNRGGNQPQHF.

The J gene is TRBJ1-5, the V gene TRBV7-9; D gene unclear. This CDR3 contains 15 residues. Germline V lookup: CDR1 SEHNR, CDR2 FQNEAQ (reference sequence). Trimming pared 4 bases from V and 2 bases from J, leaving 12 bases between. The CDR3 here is CASSSVTGGNQPQHF. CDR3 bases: TGTGCCAGCAGCTCGGTGACCGGGGGCAATCAGCCCCAGCATTTT.

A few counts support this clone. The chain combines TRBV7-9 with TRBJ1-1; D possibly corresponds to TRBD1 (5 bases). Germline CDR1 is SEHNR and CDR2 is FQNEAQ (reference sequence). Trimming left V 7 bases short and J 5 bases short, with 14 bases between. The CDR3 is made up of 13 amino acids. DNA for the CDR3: TGTGCCAGCATCCCGGGGGGAGCTACTGAAGCTTTCTTT. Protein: CASIPGGATEAFF. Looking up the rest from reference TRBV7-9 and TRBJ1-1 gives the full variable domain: DTGVSQNPRHKITKRGQNVTFRCDPISEHNRLYWYRQTLGQGPEFLTYFQNEAQLEKSRLLSDRFSAERPKGSFSTLEIQRTEQGDSAMYLCASIPGGATEAFFGQGTRLTVV.